A selection of T cell receptor beta chains follows, all from one sample in a study of shared clonotypes between healthy human individuals. Libraries were prepared by immunoSEQ multiplex PCR; TCRdb keeps only in-frame clonotypes and omits some of them. The sample yields about 870,000 clones, 92% seen once. Sequenced sample: naive CD8+ T cells sorted from blood. Every receptor here comes from a man aged 25-45 years in good health. Each CDR3 is given with its conserved first and last residue. A D gene is named only where the DNA matches it firmly. The size of a clone is reported for some rows only, either as once, few or many, or as a class for expanded clones.

D: -; size: -; J: TRBJ1-5; V: TRBV10-3; CDR3: CAISESAKNPDDQPQHF; DNA: TGTGCCATCAGTGAGTCAGCGAAGAATCCCGACGATCAGCCCCAGCATTTT
D: TRBD1; size: -; J: TRBJ1-1; V: TRBV19; CDR3: CASSQEDRGGEAFF; DNA: TGTGCCAGTAGTCAAGAGGACAGGGGAGGTGAAGCTTTCTTT
D: -; size: -; J: TRBJ1-1; V: TRBV12-5; CDR3: CASGQSNTEAFF; DNA: TGTGCTAGTGGGCAATCGAACACTGAAGCTTTCTTT
D: -; size: -; J: TRBJ2-5; V: TRBV28; CDR3: CASSPARGETQYF; DNA: TGTGCCAGCAGTCCCGCGAGAGGAGAGACCCAGTACTTC
D: TRBD2; size: -; J: TRBJ2-1; V: TRBV7-6; CDR3: CASSPTSWNEQFF; DNA: TGTGCCAGCAGCCCGACTAGCTGGAATGAGCAGTTCTTC
D: -; size: -; J: TRBJ2-3; V: TRBV27; CDR3: CASSWSSLLLSTDTQYF; DNA: TGTGCCAGCAGTTGGTCATCTTTGCTGCTAAGCACAGATACGCAGTATTTT
D: -; size: once; J: TRBJ1-5; V: TRBV27; CDR3: CASSLTGRQPQHF; DNA: TGTGCCAGCAGTTTAACAGGGAGGCAGCCCCAGCATTTT
D: -; size: -; J: TRBJ2-5; V: TRBV10-2; CDR3: CASSGQDQETQYF; DNA: TGCGCCAGCAGTGGACAGGATCAAGAGACCCAGTACTTC
D: -; size: -; J: TRBJ2-5; V: TRBV6-5; CDR3: CASSYLAGEETQYF; DNA: TGTGCCAGCAGTTACCTAGCAGGGGAAGAGACCCAGTACTTC
D: -; size: once; J: TRBJ2-7; V: TRBV9; CDR3: CASSVGQGAGYEQYF; DNA: TGTGCCAGCAGCGTCGGTCAGGGAGCGGGCTACGAGCAGTACTTC
D: -; size: -; J: TRBJ2-7; V: TRBV19; CDR3: CASSKFPGYEQYF; DNA: TGTGCCAGTAGTAAGTTTCCTGGCTACGAGCAGTACTTC
D: TRBD2; size: once; J: TRBJ2-3; V: TRBV7-9; CDR3: CASSHPRREGLGDTQYF; DNA: TGTGCCAGCAGCCATCCTCGGCGGGAGGGCCTGGGAGATACGCAGTATTTT
D: -; size: -; J: TRBJ2-7; V: TRBV29-1; CDR3: CSVWDTYEQYF; DNA: TGCAGCGTTTGGGACACCTACGAGCAGTACTTC
D: TRBD1; size: -; J: TRBJ1-5; V: TRBV4-1; CDR3: CASSQEGTGGTNQPQHF; DNA: TGCGCCAGCAGCCAAGAGGGGACAGGGGGCACCAATCAGCCCCAGCATTTT
D: -; size: -; J: TRBJ2-7; V: TRBV27; CDR3: CASSFSRLGEQYF; DNA: TGTGCCAGCAGCTTTAGCAGGTTGGGCGAGCAGTACTTC
D: -; size: -; J: TRBJ2-1; V: TRBV4-1; CDR3: CASSQVTGLGYNEQFF; DNA: TGCGCCAGCAGCCAAGTTACGGGACTGGGATACAATGAGCAGTTCTTC
D: -; size: -; J: TRBJ2-1; V: TRBV28; CDR3: CASSLTVRGGEQFF; DNA: TGTGCCAGCAGTTTAACAGTAAGGGGGGGTGAGCAGTTCTTC
D: TRBD2; size: once; J: TRBJ2-1; V: TRBV4-1; CDR3: CASWGAGGLSYNEQFF; DNA: TGCGCCTCCTGGGGGGCGGGAGGTCTCTCCTACAATGAGCAGTTCTTC
D: -; size: -; J: TRBJ2-7; V: TRBV2; CDR3: CASRSYEQYF; DNA: TGTGCCAGCAGGAGCTACGAGCAGTACTTC
D: TRBD1; size: -; J: TRBJ2-7; V: TRBV29-1; CDR3: CSVETGRSYEQYF; DNA: TGCAGCGTTGAGACAGGGAGATCCTACGAGCAGTACTTC
D: -; size: -; J: TRBJ1-1; V: TRBV4-1; CDR3: CASSQGPLNTEAFF; DNA: TGCGCCAGCAGCCAAGGTCCGCTGAACACTGAAGCTTTCTTT
D: -; size: -; J: TRBJ1-1; V: TRBV10-1; CDR3: CASSESMAGATEAFF; DNA: TGCGCCAGCAGTGAGTCGATGGCGGGGGCGACTGAAGCTTTCTTT
D: TRBD2; size: -; J: TRBJ2-2; V: TRBV7-3; CDR3: CASSLTSGTGTGELFF; DNA: TGTGCCAGCAGCTTAACGAGCGGGACGGGCACCGGGGAGCTGTTTTTT
D: TRBD2; size: -; J: TRBJ2-7; V: TRBV27; CDR3: CASSSGLAGLFHEQYF; DNA: TGTGCCAGCAGTTCCGGACTAGCGGGATTATTCCACGAGCAGTACTTC
D: -; size: -; J: TRBJ2-1; V: TRBV5-4; CDR3: CASSLERHNEQFF; DNA: TGTGCCAGCAGCTTGGAGCGCCACAATGAGCAGTTCTTC
D: TRBD1; size: few; J: TRBJ1-4; V: TRBV25-1; CDR3: CASRDRGAGNEKLFF; DNA: TGTGCCAGCAGAGACAGGGGGGCCGGGAATGAAAAACTGTTTTTT
D: TRBD2; size: -; J: TRBJ2-1; V: TRBV9; CDR3: CASSSTSGRTYNEQFF; DNA: TGTGCCAGCAGCTCTACTAGCGGGAGGACATACAATGAGCAGTTCTTC
D: TRBD1; size: -; J: TRBJ2-6; V: TRBV7-2; CDR3: CASSFFQGVSSGANVLTF; DNA: TGTGCCAGCAGCTTCTTCCAGGGGGTCAGCTCTGGGGCCAACGTCCTGACTTTC
D: -; size: -; J: TRBJ2-3; V: TRBV2; CDR3: CASSGRSSTDTQYF; DNA: TGTGCCAGCAGTGGCAGGTCTAGCACAGATACGCAGTATTTT
D: -; size: -; J: TRBJ1-4; V: TRBV9; CDR3: CASSVAAGPPEKLFF; DNA: TGTGCCAGCAGCGTAGCAGCAGGACCACCTGAAAAACTGTTTTTT
D: -; size: -; J: TRBJ2-1; V: TRBV4-1; CDR3: CASSQELASVNEQFF; DNA: TGCGCCAGCAGCCAAGAGTTAGCTAGCGTGAATGAGCAGTTCTTC
D: TRBD2; size: -; J: TRBJ2-1; V: TRBV9; CDR3: CASSIAGLPFDEQFF; DNA: TGTGCCAGCAGCATAGCGGGACTACCCTTTGATGAGCAGTTCTTC
D: TRBD1; size: -; J: TRBJ2-2; V: TRBV19; CDR3: CASTYAGGSTGELFF; DNA: TGTGCCAGTACGTATGCAGGGGGCAGCACCGGGGAGCTGTTTTTT
D: TRBD1; size: -; J: TRBJ2-5; V: TRBV28; CDR3: CASRPTGGIFQETQYF; DNA: TGTGCCAGCAGACCGACAGGGGGAATATTCCAAGAGACCCAGTACTTC
D: TRBD1; size: -; J: TRBJ2-3; V: TRBV27; CDR3: CASSLLGTGDGGTDTQYF; DNA: TGTGCCAGCAGTTTATTAGGGACAGGGGACGGGGGCACAGATACGCAGTATTTT
D: TRBD1; size: -; J: TRBJ2-2; V: TRBV5-1; CDR3: CASSLGQGADTGELFF; DNA: TGCGCCAGCAGCCTGGGACAGGGGGCCGACACCGGGGAGCTGTTTTTT
D: TRBD2; size: -; J: TRBJ2-3; V: TRBV7-7; CDR3: CASGPGGLDTQYF; DNA: TGTGCCAGCGGACCCGGGGGGTTGGATACGCAGTATTTT
D: -; size: -; J: TRBJ1-4; V: TRBV11-2; CDR3: CASSLDTEKLFF; DNA: TGTGCCAGCAGCTTAGATACTGAAAAACTGTTTTTT
D: TRBD1; size: -; J: TRBJ1-2; V: TRBV28; CDR3: CASSFGWRDRDYGYTF; DNA: TGTGCCAGCAGTTTTGGATGGCGGGACAGGGACTATGGCTACACCTTC
D: -; size: -; J: TRBJ2-1; V: TRBV23-1; CDR3: CASSPGLVYNEQFF; DNA: TGCGCCAGCAGCCCCGGACTGGTTTACAATGAGCAGTTCTTC
D: -; size: -; J: TRBJ2-7; V: TRBV19; CDR3: CASRAGTWDYEQYF; DNA: TGTGCCAGTAGGGCGGGGACGTGGGACTACGAGCAGTACTTC
D: -; size: -; J: TRBJ2-7; V: TRBV7-8; CDR3: CASSLAQASSYEQYF; DNA: TGTGCCAGCAGCTTAGCACAGGCGAGCTCCTACGAGCAGTACTTC
D: -; size: -; J: TRBJ2-7; V: TRBV7-9; CDR3: CASSSGRSWQYF; DNA: TGTGCCAGCAGCTCAGGGAGGAGTTGGCAGTACTTC
D: -; size: -; J: TRBJ2-1; V: TRBV29-1; CDR3: CSVPRTNEQFF; DNA: TGCAGCGTTCCCCGAACCAATGAGCAGTTCTTC
D: -; size: once; J: TRBJ2-7; V: TRBV2; CDR3: CASRASSYEQYF; DNA: TGTGCCAGCAGGGCAAGCTCCTACGAGCAGTACTTC
D: -; size: -; J: TRBJ2-7; V: TRBV27; CDR3: CASSEQRSSYEQYF; DNA: TGTGCCAGCAGTGAACAAAGGAGCTCCTACGAGCAGTACTTC